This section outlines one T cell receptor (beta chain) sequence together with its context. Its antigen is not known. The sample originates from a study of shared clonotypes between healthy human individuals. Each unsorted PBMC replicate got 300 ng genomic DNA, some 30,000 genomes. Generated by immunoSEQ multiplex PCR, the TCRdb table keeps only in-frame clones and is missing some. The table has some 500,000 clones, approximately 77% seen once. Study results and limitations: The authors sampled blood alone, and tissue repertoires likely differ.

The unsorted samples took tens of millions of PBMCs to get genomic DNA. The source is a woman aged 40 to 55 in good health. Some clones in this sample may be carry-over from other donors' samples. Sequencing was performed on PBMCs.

CDR3 in DNA: TGTGCCAGCTCACCACGTACGGTCACTGAAGCTTTCTTT. It codes for CASSPRTVTEAFF. The chain uses TRBV18 and TRBJ1-1; D ambiguous. This CDR3 has 13 residues. V was trimmed by 1 base and J by 4 bases, leaving 7 bases between them. The germline gives CDR1 KGHSH, CDR2 LQKENI.